This T cell receptor beta chain was found in a study of monozygotic twins with inflammatory bowel disease. Points from the study as a whole: No difference was seen in repertoire similarity between concordant and discordant twins, possibly from limited power.

About this clonotype itself: Its matching antigen is unknown.

TCRdb reprocessed the 5' RACE reads, with one entry per CDR3 protein and no DNA. Its clone listing holds 200,000 to 250,000 distinct CDR3 sequences. The CDR3 has 16 residues. Per the germline V gene, CDR1 is MNHNS and CDR2 is SASEGT. The rearrangement joins TRBV6-1 to TRBJ2-2; TCRdb outputs TRBD1, but without DNA this stays unchecked. The TCR was taken from a human donor with ulcerative colitis or Crohn's disease, or a healthy co-twin of an affected twin (not recorded which). Specimen: blood. CDR3 loop: CASSEAGTGATGELFF.